The rows below give T cell receptor beta chains drawn from one sample of a study of T cell repertoires in cytomegalovirus infection. TCRdb ran MiXCR on the reads and lists one entry per CDR3 protein. Altogether 200,000 to 300,000 distinct CDR3 sequences are present, 6.5% being singletons, with the ten largest covering under 7.5%. The sample was PBMCs. Source of these receptors: a human donor in good health (CMV status not recorded). Some clones in this sample may be carry-over from other donors' samples. Each CDR3 is given with its conserved first and last residue. A D gene is named only where the DNA matches it firmly. Clone size is given for some rows only: seen once, a few or many times, or a class if the clone is expanded.

v_call: TRBV25-1; clone_size: many; j_call: TRBJ1-1; d_call: .; cdr3_aa: CASSDKGSTEAFF; cdr3_nt: TGTGCCAGCAGTGATAAGGGCAGCACTGAAGCTTTCTTT
v_call: TRBV7-2; clone_size: many; j_call: TRBJ2-1; d_call: .; cdr3_aa: CASSIDWGSYNEQFF; cdr3_nt: TGTGCCAGCAGCATCGACTGGGGGTCCTACAATGAGCAGTTCTTC
v_call: TRBV5-4; clone_size: many; j_call: TRBJ2-7; d_call: TRBD2; cdr3_aa: CASTPSGGADEQYF; cdr3_nt: TGTGCCAGCACCCCGAGCGGGGGGGCCGACGAGCAGTACTTC
v_call: TRBV7-2; clone_size: many; j_call: TRBJ1-2; d_call: .; cdr3_aa: CASSPAEQGFNGYTF; cdr3_nt: TGTGCCAGCAGCCCAGCGGAGCAGGGCTTTAATGGCTACACCTTC
v_call: TRBV7-2; clone_size: many; j_call: TRBJ2-2; d_call: .; cdr3_aa: CASSPLRGIGELFF; cdr3_nt: TGTGCCAGCAGCCCGCTCAGGGGAATCGGGGAGCTGTTTTTT
v_call: TRBV28; clone_size: few; j_call: TRBJ2-7; d_call: TRBD1; cdr3_aa: CASSPQGVSFYEQYF; cdr3_nt: TGTGCCAGCAGTCCCCAGGGGGTCTCTTTCTACGAGCAGTACTTC
v_call: TRBV9; clone_size: few; j_call: TRBJ1-6; d_call: .; cdr3_aa: CASSVTGGNSPLHF; cdr3_nt: TGTGCCAGCAGCGTGACAGGTGGCAATTCACCCCTCCACTTT
v_call: TRBV9; clone_size: .; j_call: TRBJ2-1; d_call: TRBD2; cdr3_aa: CASSERGTSLEQFF; cdr3_nt: TGTGCCAGCAGCGAGCGGGGGACCTCCCTAGAGCAGTTCTTC
v_call: TRBV7-9; clone_size: many; j_call: TRBJ1-1; d_call: .; cdr3_aa: CASSLASGPNLNTEAFF; cdr3_nt: TGTGCCAGCAGCTTAGCTTCGGGGCCCAACCTGAACACTGAAGCTTTCTTT
v_call: TRBV7-2; clone_size: many; j_call: TRBJ2-6; d_call: .; cdr3_aa: CASSTEGHGANVLTF; cdr3_nt: TGTGCCAGCAGCACAGAGGGCCACGGGGCCAACGTCCTGACTTTC
v_call: TRBV28; clone_size: .; j_call: TRBJ2-7; d_call: .; cdr3_aa: CASSLVGTSYEQYF; cdr3_nt: TGTGCCAGCAGTTTAGTCGGGACAAGCTACGAGCAGTACTTC
v_call: TRBV5-6; clone_size: few; j_call: TRBJ1-1; d_call: .; cdr3_aa: CASSLADNEAFF; cdr3_nt: TGTGCCAGCAGCTTGGCCGATAATGAAGCTTTCTTT
v_call: TRBV6-1; clone_size: many; j_call: TRBJ1-5; d_call: .; cdr3_aa: CASGAHSAVSNQPQHF; cdr3_nt: TGTGCCAGCGGTGCTCATTCAGCCGTTAGCAATCAGCCCCAGCATTTT
v_call: TRBV20-1; clone_size: many; j_call: TRBJ1-1; d_call: .; cdr3_aa: CSAAGRMTNTEAFF; cdr3_nt: TGCAGTGCTGCTGGACGGATGACGAACACTGAAGCTTTCTTT
v_call: TRBV12-3/TRBV12-4; clone_size: many; j_call: TRBJ1-4; d_call: TRBD1; cdr3_aa: CASRTDRTGEKLFF; cdr3_nt: TGTGCCAGCAGGACCGACCGGACAGGGGAAAAACTGTTTTTT
v_call: TRBV5-1; clone_size: .; j_call: TRBJ2-7; d_call: .; cdr3_aa: CASSLGAGTYEQYF; cdr3_nt: TGCGCCAGCAGCTTAGGCGCAGGGACCTACGAGCAGTACTTC
v_call: TRBV20-1; clone_size: many; j_call: TRBJ2-3; d_call: .; cdr3_aa: CSAHRGSDTQYF; cdr3_nt: TGCAGTGCGCATCGGGGGTCAGATACGCAGTATTTT
v_call: TRBV5-1; clone_size: .; j_call: TRBJ2-1; d_call: TRBD1; cdr3_aa: CASSLPGQNNEQFF; cdr3_nt: TGCGCCAGCAGCTTACCGGGACAGAACAATGAGCAGTTCTTC
v_call: TRBV20-1; clone_size: .; j_call: TRBJ2-7; d_call: TRBD1; cdr3_aa: CSAGTSGTGAYEQYF; cdr3_nt: TGCAGTGCCGGGACCTCCGGGACAGGGGCCTACGAGCAGTACTTC
v_call: TRBV12-3/TRBV12-4; clone_size: many; j_call: TRBJ1-3; d_call: .; cdr3_aa: CASSFDRQPGNTIYF; cdr3_nt: TGTGCCAGCAGTTTCGACCGACAGCCTGGAAACACCATATATTTT
v_call: TRBV29-1; clone_size: many; j_call: TRBJ2-1; d_call: TRBD1; cdr3_aa: CSVESGQGYPYNEQFF; cdr3_nt: TGCAGCGTTGAATCAGGACAGGGTTACCCCTACAATGAGCAGTTCTTC
v_call: TRBV6-2/TRBV6-3; clone_size: few; j_call: TRBJ2-1; d_call: .; cdr3_aa: CASRELVIHNEQFF; cdr3_nt: TGTGCCAGCAGAGAACTAGTCATCCACAATGAGCAGTTCTTC
v_call: TRBV29-1; clone_size: many; j_call: TRBJ2-3; d_call: .; cdr3_aa: CSVVVSTDTQYF; cdr3_nt: TGCAGCGTTGTGGTCAGCACAGATACGCAGTATTTT
v_call: TRBV28; clone_size: few; j_call: TRBJ2-7; d_call: .; cdr3_aa: CASSRGGDTYEQYF; cdr3_nt: TGTGCCAGCAGTAGGGGGGGGGACACCTACGAGCAGTACTTC
v_call: TRBV20-1; clone_size: many; j_call: TRBJ2-4; d_call: .; cdr3_aa: CSARTEGSKNIQYF; cdr3_nt: TGCAGTGCTAGGACTGAAGGATCCAAAAACATTCAGTACTTC
v_call: TRBV20-1; clone_size: .; j_call: TRBJ2-2; d_call: .; cdr3_aa: CSARSGITGELFF; cdr3_nt: TGCAGTGCTAGATCGGGGATTACCGGGGAGCTGTTTTTT
v_call: TRBV11-3; clone_size: .; j_call: TRBJ2-7; d_call: .; cdr3_aa: CASSPHTKGSYEQYF; cdr3_nt: TGTGCCAGCAGCCCTCACACCAAAGGGAGCTACGAGCAGTACTTC
v_call: TRBV20-1; clone_size: many; j_call: TRBJ2-1; d_call: .; cdr3_aa: CSARDRTRGHNEQFF; cdr3_nt: TGCAGTGCTAGAGATCGGACGCGGGGCCACAATGAGCAGTTCTTC
v_call: TRBV6-5; clone_size: few; j_call: TRBJ1-2; d_call: .; cdr3_aa: CASSMEYGQEFYGYTF; cdr3_nt: TGTGCCAGCAGTATGGAATATGGGCAGGAATTCTATGGCTACACCTTC
v_call: TRBV20-1; clone_size: .; j_call: TRBJ2-3; d_call: TRBD2; cdr3_aa: CSARDFRGRGTDTQYF; cdr3_nt: TGCAGTGCTAGAGATTTTCGGGGGAGGGGCACAGATACGCAGTATTTT
v_call: TRBV7-3; clone_size: many; j_call: TRBJ1-1; d_call: .; cdr3_aa: CASSYTGTTDTEAFF; cdr3_nt: TGTGCCAGCAGCTATACCGGGACAACCGACACTGAAGCTTTCTTT
v_call: TRBV10-3; clone_size: many; j_call: TRBJ1-5; d_call: TRBD1; cdr3_aa: CAISESRTGFSNQPQHF; cdr3_nt: TGTGCCATCAGTGAGTCGAGGACAGGCTTCAGCAATCAGCCCCAGCATTTT
v_call: TRBV15; clone_size: many; j_call: TRBJ2-6; d_call: TRBD1; cdr3_aa: CATTPGQGSTGANVLTF; cdr3_nt: TGTGCCACTACTCCGGGACAGGGTTCTACTGGGGCCAACGTCCTGACTTTC
v_call: TRBV29-1; clone_size: .; j_call: TRBJ1-2; d_call: TRBD1; cdr3_aa: CSVGDSLYGYTF; cdr3_nt: TGCAGCGTCGGGGACAGCCTTTATGGCTACACCTTC
v_call: TRBV14; clone_size: .; j_call: TRBJ2-1; d_call: .; cdr3_aa: CASSQEKGRFYNEQFF; cdr3_nt: TGTGCCAGCAGCCAAGAAAAAGGGAGATTTTACAATGAGCAGTTCTTC
v_call: TRBV7-9; clone_size: many; j_call: TRBJ2-5; d_call: .; cdr3_aa: CASSLVEEAAGETQYF; cdr3_nt: TGTGCCAGCAGCTTAGTGGAGGAGGCAGCAGGGGAGACCCAGTACTTC
v_call: TRBV7-9; clone_size: many; j_call: TRBJ2-2; d_call: .; cdr3_aa: CASSLAANTGELFF; cdr3_nt: TGTGCCAGCAGCTTAGCAGCGAACACCGGGGAGCTGTTTTTT
v_call: TRBV7-2; clone_size: many; j_call: TRBJ2-5; d_call: TRBD1; cdr3_aa: CASSPQGGETQYF; cdr3_nt: TGTGCCAGCAGCCCACAGGGGGGAGAGACCCAGTACTTC
v_call: TRBV6-2/TRBV6-3; clone_size: many; j_call: TRBJ2-1; d_call: .; cdr3_aa: CASSTSSPYNEQFF; cdr3_nt: TGTGCCAGCAGTACCTCATCCCCCTACAATGAGCAGTTCTTC
v_call: TRBV13; clone_size: many; j_call: TRBJ2-7; d_call: .; cdr3_aa: CASSRNNFREHYEQYF; cdr3_nt: TGTGCCAGCAGCCGCAACAACTTCCGGGAGCACTACGAGCAGTACTTC
v_call: TRBV7-2; clone_size: many; j_call: TRBJ2-3; d_call: TRBD2; cdr3_aa: CASSPVSGILAGSTDTQYF; cdr3_nt: TGTGCCAGCAGCCCCGTTAGTGGGATTCTAGCGGGAAGCACAGATACGCAGTATTTT